The 32 T cell receptor beta chains reported below all come from one sample, sequenced in a study of regulatory T cells in long-lasting Graves disease. To make TCR beta libraries, researchers used iRepertoire HTBI primers and Arm-PCR of CDR3 regions. TCRdb recomputed calls from the multiplex PCR reads with MiXCR, one row per CDR3 protein. The top ten clones hold around 12% of a sample with 550,000 to 600,000 distinct CDR3 sequences, about 16% of them seen once. Time point noted: newly diagnosed GD, antithyroid drugs for less than 3 months. TCR sequences were obtained from RNA taken from PBMCs. These data were also filed under a second study, of T cells in Graves' hyperthyroidism and ophthalmopathy.

The starting material was peripheral blood mononuclear cells (PBMCs), obtained at new diagnosis, from a patient treated with antithyroid drugs. The receptors here all came from a man younger than 35 with Graves disease.

The rearrangement links TRBV7-2 to TRBJ2-3; maybe TRBD2 (6 bases). Trimming cost V 5 bases and J 0 bases, with 15 bases left between them. The CDR3 has 16 amino acids. The germline gives CDR1 SGHTA, CDR2 FQGNSA. Here the CDR3 reads CASSPKRVPSTDTQYF. In DNA form, the CDR3 reads TGTGCCAGCAGCCCTAAGCGGGTGCCTAGCACAGATACGCAGTATTTT.

V gene TRBV18 combines with J gene TRBJ2-1; TRBD1 aligns across 8 bases. V was pared by 3 bases and J by 3 bases, with 4 bases of the junction left unmatched. The CDR3 totals 15 residues. CDR1 and CDR2 from the germline V gene are KGHSH and LQKENI. The CDR3 sequence: CASSPTGVGYNEQFF. The CDR3 bases are TGTGCCAGCTCACCGACAGGGGTGGGCTACAATGAGCAGTTCTTC.

The chain is built from TRBV6-2 or TRBV6-3 and TRBJ1-2; D gene ambiguous. The V gene's germline CDR1 is MNHEY and CDR2 SVGEGT. The CDR3 consists of 13 residues. V shed 7 bases and J shed 4 bases, with 13 bases lying between them. CDR3 sequence reads: CASNPVERYGYTF. DNA of the CDR3: TGTGCCAGCAACCCTGTCGAGCGCTATGGCTACACCTTC.

The V gene is TRBV20-1, the J gene TRBJ2-1; 8 positions agree with TRBD2. The CDR3 is 13 residues long. Germline CDR1 reads DFQATT; CDR2 reads SNEGSKA (reference sequence). CDR3 sequence (DNA): TGCAGCCTCGGGGGGGGGGCACACAATGAGCAGTTCTTC. It is translated as CSLGGGAHNEQFF.

V is TRBV6-1 and J is TRBJ2-3; the D gene is possibly TRBD2 (7 bases). The ends were cut back, 7 bases at V and 5 bases at J, with 16 bases in the middle. Germline V gene lookup returns CDR1 MNHNS and CDR2 SASEGT. The CDR3 totals 14 residues. The CDR3 spells CASKKGGAGDTQYF. DNA for the CDR3: TGTGCCAGCAAAAAAGGGGGGGCCGGAGATACGCAGTATTTT.

This clonotype was seen only a few times. V and J are TRBV5-1 and TRBJ1-2; 9 nucleotides align to TRBD1. CDR1 and CDR2 from the germline V gene are SGHRS and YFSETQ. The CDR3 has 14 amino acids. Losses at the gene ends were 3 bases for V and 3 bases for J; bases not matched to a gene: 3. CDR3 in amino acids: CASSYDRGDYGYTF. CDR3 coding DNA: TGCGCCAGCAGCTACGACAGGGGGGACTATGGCTACACCTTC.

Remarks on this clonotype: At one of its ends the junction is not consistent with the germline gene, which may arise from a read error. The CDR3 protein is CASSLAGAASYEQYF. DNA for the CDR3: TGTGCCAGCAGCCTAGCGGGAGCTGCGTCCTACGAGCAGTACTTC. V usage is TRBV7-9 and J usage is TRBJ2-7; 10 bases fit TRBD2. The CDR3 runs to 15 residues. Germline CDR1 and CDR2: SEHNR and FQNEAQ (reference sequence).

The V gene is TRBV20-1, the J gene TRBJ2-5, with TRBD2 as a possible D gene (7 bases). Trimming removed 6 bases from V and 1 base from J, with 15 bases in between. CDR1 DFQATT and CDR2 SNEGSKA come from the germline V gene (reference sequence). CDR3 length equals 14 residues. CDR3 coding DNA: TGCAGTGCAAGTGGGGGGGCAGTCCAAGAGACCCAGTACTTC. This translates into CSASGGAVQETQYF.

The gene calls are TRBV27 and TRBJ1-2; maybe TRBD1 (6 bases). Trimming cost V 2 bases and J 5 bases, with 18 bases left between them. CDR3 length: 16 residues. CDR1 MNHEY and CDR2 SMNVEV come from the germline V gene (reference sequence). CDR3 sequence: CASSLRAAGEDYGYTF. The CDR3 DNA is TGTGCCAGCAGTTTAAGGGCGGCAGGGGAGGATTATGGCTACACCTTC.

The rearrangement uses TRBV3-1 and TRBJ2-5; D not certain. Trimming shortened V by 4 bases and J by 5 bases, and 11 bases separated the two germline ends. The CDR3 runs 13 residues. Germline V gene sequence: CDR1 LGHDT, CDR2 YNNKEL (reference sequence). The CDR3 DNA reads TGTGCCAGCAGCCCTGAATCTGAGGAGACCCAGTACTTC. As protein: CASSPESEETQYF.

This clonotype was seen a few times. This chain connects TRBV4-2 to TRBJ2-7; 8 positions match TRBD2. After removal of 1 base from V and 8 bases from J, the junction contained 4 bases not matched to a gene. Germline-derived CDR1 and CDR2 are LGHNA and YNFKEQ. This CDR3 contains 13 residues. CDR3 residues: CASSQVLAGQQYF. The DNA of the CDR3 is TGTGCCAGCAGCCAAGTCCTAGCGGGCCAGCAGTACTTC.

The rearrangement joins TRBV19 to TRBJ2-5, with TRBD2 identical over 10 bases. The CDR3 runs to 15 residues. V was clipped by 6 bases and J by 3 bases; unmatched bases: 7. Germline V gives CDR1 LNHDA, CDR2 SQIVND (reference sequence). The CDR3 region is CASSTLAGWEETQYF. The CDR3 region has the DNA TGTGCCAGTAGCACACTAGCGGGATGGGAAGAGACCCAGTACTTC.

In its sample, this clonotype was seen a few times. Written as DNA, the CDR3 is TGTGCCAGCACCCGGACAGGGCATAGCAATCAGCCCCAGCATTTT. As protein: CASTRTGHSNQPQHF. The chain links TRBV6-1 to TRBJ1-5, with 8 bases that match TRBD1. The V gene end was trimmed by 7 bases and the J gene end by 0 bases; junction bases not matched to a gene: 5. Germline values: CDR1 MNHNS, CDR2 SASEGT. The CDR3 extends over 15 amino acids.

The chain uses TRBV5-4 and TRBJ1-1; the D is unclear. This CDR3 is built from 15 residues. V was cut by 0 bases and J by 1 base, with 10 bases left in between. The germline CDR1 and CDR2 sequences are SGHNT and YYREEE (reference sequence). CDR3 bases: TGTGCCAGCAGCTTGGGCTCGACCAAGAACACTGAAGCTTTCTTT. Translated: CASSLGSTKNTEAFF. Full variable domain (outside the CDR3, taken from reference TRBV5-4 and TRBJ1-1): ETGVTQSPTHLIKTRGQQVTLRCSSQSGHNTVSWYQQALGQGPQFIFQYYREEENGRGNFPPRFSGLQFPNYSSELNVNALELDDSALYLCASSLGSTKNTEAFFGQGTRLTVV.

This clonotype was recorded many times. V usage is TRBV7-3 and J usage is TRBJ2-3; TRBD2 aligns across 9 bases. J lost 2 bases, V lost 1 base, and 10 bases had no gene match. Germline loops: CDR1 SGHTA, CDR2 FQGTGA. The CDR3 is 18 amino acids. The CDR3 loop reads CASSLNVASGRSTDTQYF. The CDR3 coding sequence is TGTGCCAGCAGCTTAAACGTAGCGAGCGGGAGGTCCACAGATACGCAGTATTTT.

Regarding this clonotype: Just one base apart from a much larger clone, this may be a read error. This chain links TRBV12-3 or TRBV12-4 with TRBJ2-2; 8 nucleotides match TRBD2. The CDR3 contains 15 residues. V was clipped by 6 bases and J by 3 bases; unmatched bases: 6. For the CDR3, the DNA is TGTGCCAGCAGCAGGATTAGCGGGGACACCGGGGAGCTGTTTTTT. Its protein product is CASSRISGDTGELFF.

This clonotype was detected only a few times. The chain combines TRBV5-1 with TRBJ2-5; TRBD1 matches at 8 bases. After removal of 3 bases from V and 1 base from J, the junction contained 5 bases not matched to a gene. This CDR3 region has 15 residues. CDR1 is SGHRS, CDR2 YFSETQ, per germline. In DNA form, the CDR3 reads TGCGCCAGCAGCTCCCATGGACAGGGCCAAGAGACCCAGTACTTC. Its protein is CASSSHGQGQETQYF.

Regarding this clonotype: A much larger clone sits a single nucleotide away, making a read error possible. This chain connects TRBV28 to TRBJ2-5; possibly TRBD1 for D (6 bases). Germline CDR1 and CDR2: MDHEN and SYDVKM. Between the trimmed V and J ends, which lost 6 bases and 1 base, there was a span of 24 bases. This CDR3 is 18 amino acids long. The CDR3 DNA reads TGTGCCAGCAGCCTTGCAGGGGCGCGTTTTAGGGGCCAAGAGACCCAGTACTTC. Amino acids: CASSLAGARFRGQETQYF.

This clonotype came up many times. The V gene is TRBV12-3 or TRBV12-4, the J gene TRBJ1-5, with D unclear. Trimming removed 5 bases at V and 10 bases at J, with 12 bases between. The CDR3 contains 12 residues. CDR3 nucleotide sequence: TGTGCCAGCAGTCCCGCGGAAAATCCCCAGCATTTT. Translated, it gives CASSPAENPQHF.

This clonotype was recorded many times. The chain combines TRBV19 with TRBJ1-5; 7 bases line up with TRBD1. CDR1 and CDR2 from the germline V gene are LNHDA and SQIVND (reference sequence). J lost 2 bases, V lost 5 bases, and 9 bases had no gene match. This CDR3 comprises 16 residues. The chain's CDR3 is CASSSYGTAGNQPQHF. DNA of the CDR3: TGTGCCAGTAGTTCCTACGGGACAGCCGGCAATCAGCCCCAGCATTTT. Using reference TRBV19 and TRBJ1-5 for the parts outside the CDR3, the full variable domain is DGGITQSPKYLFRKEGQNVTLSCEQNLNHDAMYWYRQDPGQGLRLIYYSQIVNDFQKGDIAEGYSVSREKKESFPLTVTSAQKNPTAFYLCASSSYGTAGNQPQHFGDGTRLSIL.

This clonotype was observed many times. The chain links TRBV12-3 or TRBV12-4 to TRBJ2-7; 9 bases match TRBD1. With V trimmed by 3 bases and J by 7 bases, 10 bases remained unmatched. The CDR3 totals 15 residues. This chain's CDR3 is CASSFKDRGYGEQYF. The CDR3 coding sequence is TGTGCCAGCAGTTTCAAGGACAGGGGCTATGGAGAGCAGTACTTC.

Remarks on this clonotype: With a much larger clone just one base away, this may be a read error. The V and J genes are TRBV13 and TRBJ2-1; D perhaps matches TRBD2 (5 bases). Germline V gives CDR1 PRHDT, CDR2 FYEKMQ (reference sequence). V lost 5 bases to trimming and J lost 13 bases, with 9 bases between them. CDR3 length: 10 amino acids. This CDR3 reads CASSPGGQFF. The CDR3 coding sequence is TGTGCCAGCAGCCCCGGAGGTCAGTTCTTC.

This clonotype was recorded at least ten times. The V call is TRBV12-3 or TRBV12-4, the J call TRBJ1-5, with TRBD1 matching over 7 bases. CDR3 length equals 15 residues. V lost 5 bases to trimming and J lost 1 base; unmatched junction nucleotides: 5. This chain's CDR3 is CASSPTGRSNQPQHF. The CDR3, as DNA: TGTGCCAGCAGTCCGACAGGGAGAAGCAATCAGCCCCAGCATTTT.

This clonotype showed up just a few times. The chain has TRBV28 and TRBJ2-1; 7 nucleotides line up with TRBD2. The CDR3 contains 16 residues. The V gene end was trimmed by 6 bases and the J gene end by 5 bases; junction bases not matched to a gene: 13. Germline CDR1 is MDHEN and CDR2 is SYDVKM. CDR3 coding DNA: TGTGCCAGCAGCCGACTTCCCCGACTAGCCCACAATGAGCAGTTCTTC. It yields the protein CASSRLPRLAHNEQFF.

This clonotype was counted at least ten times. V usage is TRBV6-1 and J usage is TRBJ2-7, with 9 nucleotides matching TRBD2. The CDR3 is 13 residues long. Germline V gene sequence: CDR1 MNHNS, CDR2 SASEGT. Trimming removed 6 bases from V and 6 bases from J; junction bases left unmatched: 6. CDR3 residues: CASRAGGVGEQYF. CDR3 bases: TGTGCCAGCAGGGCGGGGGGGGTCGGCGAGCAGTACTTC.

This clonotype was recorded many times. The chain combines TRBV28 with TRBJ1-4; D is possibly TRBD1 (5 bases). CDR1 and CDR2 from the germline V gene are MDHEN and SYDVKM. This CDR3 region has 14 residues. Trimming shortened V by 2 bases and J by 3 bases, and 7 bases separated the two germline ends. The CDR3 loop reads CASSLRQSNEKLFF. CDR3 nucleotides: TGTGCCAGCAGTTTACGACAGTCTAATGAAAAACTGTTTTTT. Complete variable domain (other parts from reference TRBV28 and TRBJ1-4): DVKVTQSSRYLVKRTGEKVFLECVQDMDHENMFWYRQDPGLGLRLIYFSYDVKMKEKGDIPEGYSVSREKKERFSLILESASTNQTSMYLCASSLRQSNEKLFFGSGTQLSVL.

The CDR3 spells CASSQGQGLRNNLNTEAFF. Written as DNA, the CDR3 is TGCGCCAGCAGCCAGGGACAGGGTCTCAGAAACAACCTGAACACTGAAGCTTTCTTT. The rearrangement uses TRBV5-1 and TRBJ1-1; TRBD1 agrees at 9 bases. This CDR3 is 19 amino acids long. Germline values: CDR1 SGHRS, CDR2 YFSETQ. Unmatched junction bases numbered 16, after V lost 4 bases and J lost 0 bases. The full variable domain, its missing parts supplied by reference TRBV5-1 and TRBJ1-1, is KAGVTQTPRYLIKTRGQQVTLSCSPISGHRSVSWYQQTPGQGLQFLFEYFSETQRNKGNFPGRFSGRQFSNSRSEMNVSTLELGDSALYLCASSQGQGLRNNLNTEAFFGQGTRLTVV.

The genes are TRBV19 and TRBJ1-1; no definite D call. CDR3 length: 13 residues. Trimming pared 3 bases from V and 4 bases from J, leaving 9 bases between. Per the germline V gene, CDR1 is LNHDA and CDR2 is SQIVND (reference sequence). CDR3 sequence reads: CASSIPPLTEAFF. Here the CDR3 DNA reads TGTGCCAGTAGTATTCCCCCCCTCACTGAAGCTTTCTTT.

This clonotype was found a few times. The chain recombines TRBV6-2 or TRBV6-3 with TRBJ1-2; no definite D call. The germline gives CDR1 MNHEY, CDR2 SVGEGT. The CDR3 loop spans 15 amino acids. V lost 5 bases, J lost 3 bases, and 16 bases lay in between. DNA for the CDR3: TGTGCCAGCAGTGGCGTTGCGGGAGCGTACTATGGCTACACCTTC. This gives the protein CASSGVAGAYYGYTF.

This clonotype was recorded many times. The CDR3 spells CASSLEVAGKQYF. For the CDR3, the DNA is TGTGCCAGCAGCTTAGAGGTAGCGGGAAAACAGTACTTC. The chain joins TRBV11-2 to TRBJ2-7; TRBD2 aligns across 8 bases. V dropped 0 bases and J dropped 10; count of bases not matched to a gene: 5. CDR1 is SGHAT, CDR2 FQNNGV, per germline. The CDR3 contains 13 residues.

This clonotype was seen ten or more times. The gene calls are TRBV6-2 or TRBV6-3 and TRBJ2-7; 8 positions match TRBD2. CDR3 length: 15 residues. The germline gives CDR1 MNHEY, CDR2 SVGEGT. J was trimmed by 4 bases and V by 5 bases; bases with no gene match: 10. This CDR3 is CASSEWAGGRYEQYF. Here the CDR3 DNA reads TGTGCCAGCAGTGAATGGGCGGGAGGACGATACGAGCAGTACTTC.

V usage is TRBV27 and J usage is TRBJ2-6, with no clear D. The V gene's germline CDR1 is MNHEY and CDR2 SMNVEV (reference sequence). Trimming removed 6 bases at V and 0 bases at J, with 9 bases between. CDR3 length: 15 residues. The CDR3 DNA reads TGTGCCAGCAGCTCCGCGCACTCTGGGGCCAACGTCCTGACTTTC. This translates into CASSSAHSGANVLTF.